The 21 T cell receptor beta chains presented below share a single source sample, sequenced in a study of OX40 agonist ivuxolimab in advanced cancers. TCRdb's table, derived via immunoSEQ multiplex PCR, lists solely in-frame clones and lacks some. The profile covers fewer than 85,000 clones, with roughly 85% appearing a single time and approximately 2% taken by the ten largest. The sample in question was CD4+ or CD8+ T cells sorted from blood, obtained in a trial of the OX40 agonist ivuxolimab. These receptors all come from an adult with an advanced solid tumor such as melanoma, head and neck, liver or kidney cancer.

The chain combines TRBV30 with TRBJ1-4; D is perhaps TRBD1 (5 bases). V lost 2 bases and J lost 8, with 9 bases in between. The CDR3 covers 12 residues. Germline V gene data show CDR1 as GTSNPN and CDR2 as SVGIG (reference sequence). As DNA, the CDR3 is TGTGCCTGGAGTCAGGGATGGGAAAAACTGTTTTTT. The encoded protein is CAWSQGWEKLFF.

This clone was seen only a few times. The V call is TRBV11-2, the J call TRBJ2-7, with TRBD2 matching 11 bases. The J segment lost 0 bases and the V segment lost 2 bases, leaving 0 bases of the junction unmatched. The CDR3 has 15 amino acids. Germline assignment: CDR1 SGHAT and CDR2 FQNNGV. The CDR3 is CASSLLAGGSYEQYF. CDR3 bases: TGTGCCAGCAGCTTACTAGCGGGGGGCTCCTACGAGCAGTACTTC.

This clone has more than one count but fewer than ten. The chain is built from TRBV12-5 and TRBJ1-1, with a possible D match to TRBD1 (6 bases). Germline V CDR1 and CDR2: LGHNT, FRNRAP. The V end lost 7 bases, the J end lost 2 bases, and 11 bases lay between the germline ends. CDR3 size: 13 residues. The chain's CDR3 is CASAAQGNTEAFF. The CDR3 region has the DNA TGTGCTAGTGCCGCACAGGGTAACACTGAAGCTTTCTTT. The whole variable domain, remainder taken from reference TRBV12-5 and TRBJ1-1, is DARVTQTPRHKVTEMGQEVTMRCQPILGHNTVFWYRQTMMQGLELLAYFRNRAPLDDSGMPKDRFSAEMPDATLATLKIQPSEPRDSAVYFCASAAQGNTEAFFGQGTRLTVV.

The V call is TRBV28, the J call TRBJ1-1; 10 bases are a match to TRBD1. Trimming cost V 5 bases and J 1 base; bases outside gene matches: 7. Germline CDR1 is MDHEN and CDR2 is SYDVKM. This CDR3 is 16 amino acids long. Here the CDR3 reads CASSRYGDRGNTEAFF. The DNA of the CDR3 is TGTGCCAGCAGTAGGTACGGGGACAGGGGGAACACTGAAGCTTTCTTT.

The chain is built from TRBV13 and TRBJ1-5; 9 bases fit TRBD1. This CDR3 region has 17 residues. Germline values: CDR1 PRHDT, CDR2 FYEKMQ (reference sequence). The ends lost 2 bases at V and 3 bases at J; junction bases unmatched: 8. The CDR3 here is CASSLRQGVGYNQPQHF. Here the CDR3 DNA reads TGTGCCAGCAGCTTACGACAGGGGGTGGGTTACAATCAGCCCCAGCATTTT.

This clone was recorded once. The gene calls are TRBV14 and TRBJ2-4; 13 nucleotides line up with TRBD2. Per germline, CDR1 SGHDN and CDR2 FVKESK. The V and J ends lost 5 bases and 1 base, in that order; junction bases with no gene match: 8. This CDR3 has 18 residues. The CDR3 DNA reads as TGTGCCAGCAGCGAACTAGCGGGGGGGCCCCGGGCCAAAAACATTCAGTACTTC. The encoded protein is CASSELAGGPRAKNIQYF.

The chain is built from TRBV4-1 and TRBJ2-1; TRBD2 agrees at 12 bases. Germline V gene lookup returns CDR1 MGHRA and CDR2 YSYEKL. Trimming removed 10 bases from V and 1 base from J; junction bases left unmatched: 8. This CDR3 is 16 amino acids long. The CDR3: CATSTSGRGSYNEQFF. DNA for the CDR3: TGCGCCACCTCGACTAGCGGGAGAGGTTCCTACAATGAGCAGTTCTTC.

In DNA, the CDR3 is TGTGCCACCAGCAGAGAAAGTCGGGGTTACTCCTACAATGAGCAGTTCTTC. Its protein is CATSRESRGYSYNEQFF. The V and J genes are TRBV15 and TRBJ2-1, with D possibly being TRBD2 (5 bases). CDR3 size: 17 residues. Germline CDR1 LNHNV, CDR2 YYDKDF (reference sequence). Trimming shortened V by 0 bases and J by 0 bases, and 12 bases separated the two germline ends.

The rearrangement uses TRBV7-2 and TRBJ1-5, with 7 bases identical to TRBD1. V dropped 6 bases and J dropped 2; count of bases not matched to a gene: 7. Looked up from germline, CDR1 is SGHTA and CDR2 is FQGNSA. The CDR3 totals 15 residues. The CDR3 DNA reads as TGTGCCAGCAGTTCTCAGGGGGACCGCAATCAGCCCCAGCATTTT. Its translation is CASSSQGDRNQPQHF.

The V call is TRBV18, the J call TRBJ1-2, with 7 bases fitting TRBD1. Unmatched junction bases numbered 9, after V lost 0 bases and J lost 5 bases. The CDR3 contains 16 residues. Germline lookup yields CDR1 KGHSH and CDR2 LQKENI. CDR3 residues: CASSPPSGTVGYGYTF. The DNA of the CDR3 is TGTGCCAGCTCACCACCGTCCGGGACAGTTGGTTATGGCTACACCTTC.

The V call is TRBV28, the J call TRBJ2-7; TRBD1 matches at 7 bases. The ends lost 2 bases at V and 0 bases at J; junction bases unmatched: 4. This CDR3 has 15 residues. The germline V gene encodes CDR1 MDHEN and CDR2 SYDVKM. CDR3 nucleotide sequence: TGTGCCAGCAGTTTACTCACAGGGGTCTCCTACGAGCAGTACTTC. The encoded protein is CASSLLTGVSYEQYF.

This sequence joins TRBV2 and TRBJ1-5; no clear D. The germline V gene encodes CDR1 SNHLY and CDR2 FYNNEI. The V end was cut by 8 bases, the J end by 4 bases, with 12 bases between. CDR3 length: 13 amino acids. The CDR3 DNA follows: TGTGCCAGCTTACTCGAGCAGAATCAGCCCCAGCATTTT. It specifies CASLLEQNQPQHF.

The V call is TRBV7-3, the J call TRBJ1-1; no definite D call. This CDR3 spans 13 amino acids. Germline V CDR1 and CDR2: SGHTA, FQGTGA. Trimming left V 5 bases short and J 1 base short, with 8 bases between. The CDR3 reads CASSQQQNTEAFF. CDR3 coding DNA: TGTGCCAGCAGCCAACAACAGAACACTGAAGCTTTCTTT.

The table lists this clone with a few counts. The chain combines TRBV19 with TRBJ1-3; tentatively, D is TRBD1 (5 bases). Germline CDR1 reads LNHDA; CDR2 reads SQIVND (reference sequence). The V and J ends lost 3 bases and 4 bases respectively, with 16 bases between them. CDR3 length: 16 residues. The CDR3 is CASSIGAAGTGNTIYF. The CDR3 coding sequence is TGTGCCAGTAGTATTGGAGCCGCGGGGACCGGAAACACCATATATTTT. Using reference TRBV19 and TRBJ1-3 for the parts outside the CDR3, the full variable domain is DGGITQSPKYLFRKEGQNVTLSCEQNLNHDAMYWYRQDPGQGLRLIYYSQIVNDFQKGDIAEGYSVSREKKESFPLTVTSAQKNPTAFYLCASSIGAAGTGNTIYFGEGSWLTVV.

The V call is TRBV28, the J call TRBJ1-4, with TRBD1 as a possible D gene (6 bases). Germline values: CDR1 MDHEN, CDR2 SYDVKM. V lost 7 bases to trimming and J lost 8 bases, with 17 bases between them. The CDR3 length is 14 residues. The CDR3 bases are TGTGCCAGCACGGGGGGCCAGGCGCAAGAAAAACTGTTTTTT. It translates to CASTGGQAQEKLFF.

The V and J genes are TRBV5-1 and TRBJ2-7; D might be TRBD1 or TRBD2, each matching 5 bases. The CDR3 has 14 residues. V dropped 4 bases and J dropped 4 bases, with 15 bases sitting between them. CDR1 SGHRS and CDR2 YFSETQ come from the germline V gene. The CDR3 is CASSPENGGYEQYF. For the CDR3, the DNA is TGCGCCAGCAGCCCCGAGAATGGGGGTTACGAGCAGTACTTC. Together with reference TRBV5-1 and TRBJ2-7, the CDR3 gives the full variable domain: KAGVTQTPRYLIKTRGQQVTLSCSPISGHRSVSWYQQTPGQGLQFLFEYFSETQRNKGNFPGRFSGRQFSNSRSEMNVSTLELGDSALYLCASSPENGGYEQYFGPGTRLTVT.

The chain joins TRBV27 to TRBJ2-2; 10 bases agree with TRBD2. From germline, CDR1 is MNHEY and CDR2 SMNVEV (reference sequence). The CDR3 spans 14 residues. The V gene end was trimmed by 8 bases and the J gene end by 6 bases; junction bases not matched to a gene: 6. The CDR3 nucleotides read TGTGCCAGCGCAAGCGGGAGGGCCGCCGGGGAGCTGTTTTTT. Its protein product is CASASGRAAGELFF.

The CDR3 reads CASTGAGTNTEAFF. The CDR3 DNA reads TGTGCCAGCACGGGGGCAGGAACGAACACTGAAGCTTTCTTT. V and J are TRBV2 and TRBJ1-1; D possibly corresponds to TRBD1 (6 bases). In germline, CDR1 is SNHLY, CDR2 FYNNEI. This CDR3 contains 14 residues. V dropped 7 bases and J dropped 1 base, with 13 bases sitting between them.

In DNA, the CDR3 is TGTGCCTGGAGTTCCAATTTACAGGTGCTCTATGGCTACACCTTC. It specifies CAWSSNLQVLYGYTF. The rearrangement uses TRBV30 and TRBJ1-2; weak D call: TRBD1 (5 bases). The CDR3 is 15 residues long. Trimming took 2 bases from V and 4 from J, leaving 17 bases between them. From germline, CDR1 is GTSNPN and CDR2 SVGIG (reference sequence).

The V call is TRBV7-2, the J call TRBJ2-2; 8 bases are shared with TRBD2. This CDR3 is built from 15 residues. Per the germline V gene, CDR1 is SGHTA and CDR2 is FQGNSA. The CDR3 region is CASLGGALGTGELFF. CDR3 nucleotide sequence: TGTGCGTCACTCGGGGGGGCGCTGGGCACCGGGGAGCTGTTTTTT.

The chain recombines TRBV5-4 with TRBJ1-1; TRBD1 is a possible D gene (6 bases). This CDR3 has 13 residues. The germline gives CDR1 SGHNT, CDR2 YYREEE (reference sequence). V gave up 4 bases and J gave up 1 base, with 8 bases separating them. CDR3 amino acids: CASSPGQNTEAFF. CDR3 nucleotides: TGTGCCAGCAGCCCGGGACAGAACACTGAAGCTTTCTTT.